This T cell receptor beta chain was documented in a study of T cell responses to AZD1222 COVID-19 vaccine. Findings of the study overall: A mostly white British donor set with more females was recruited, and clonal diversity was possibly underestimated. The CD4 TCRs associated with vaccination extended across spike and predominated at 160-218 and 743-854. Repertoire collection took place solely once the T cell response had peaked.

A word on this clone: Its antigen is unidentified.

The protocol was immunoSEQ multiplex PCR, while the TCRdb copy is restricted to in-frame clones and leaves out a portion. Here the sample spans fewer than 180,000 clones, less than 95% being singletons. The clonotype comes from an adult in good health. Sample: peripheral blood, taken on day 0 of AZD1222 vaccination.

CDR3 sequence (DNA): TGTGCCAGCAGCCAGGGGCGGGCGGATGGCTACACCTTC. Residues: CASSQGRADGYTF. The genes are TRBV2 and TRBJ1-2; TRBD1 is a possible D gene (6 bases). V dropped 6 bases and J dropped 6 bases, with 14 bases sitting between them. The CDR3 consists of 13 residues. CDR1 and CDR2 (germline): SNHLY, FYNNEI.